The clone carrying this T cell receptor (beta chain) has a count of ten or more. Unique molecular identifiers were incorporated into the prepared TCRbeta library. TCRdb ran MiXCR on the PCR reads and lists one entry per CDR3 protein. The data contain 350,000 to 450,000 distinct CDR3 sequences, 10% to 15% of them singletons. Trimming stripped 4 bases from V and 5 bases from J, with 14 bases between. The CDR3 is made up of 14 amino acids. Germline values: CDR1 SGDLS, CDR2 YYNGEE. The sample belongs to a study of T-cell reconstitution after alpha-beta-depleted transplantation in children. Sequencing was performed on PBMCs, taken from the stem cell graft. This chain uses TRBV9 with TRBJ2-3; D is uncertain. The TCR sequence derives from a human donor who donated a stem cell graft to a child with Fanconi anemia. CDR3 sequence: CASSSLPGGDTQYF. The CDR3 region has the DNA TGTGCCAGCAGCTCCCTCCCGGGTGGAGATACGCAGTATTTT.